Listed below are T cell receptor beta chains from one sample, sequenced in a study of blood T cell repertoires in COVID-19. TCRdb's table, derived via immunoSEQ multiplex PCR, lists solely in-frame clones and lacks some. The sample has more than 40,000 clones, 70% to 90% seen once. Sequenced input: peripheral blood. The receptor set was obtained from an elderly man with acute or convalescent COVID-19. The CDR3 runs from the conserved cysteine through the conserved F or W. A D gene is named only where the DNA matches it firmly. Only some rows state a clone size, as once, few, many or a class for expanded clones.

abundance,j_gene,d_gene,len,v_gene,CDR3nt,CDR3aa
-,TRBJ2-6,TRBD1,17,TRBV5-1,TGCGCCAGCAGCGTGGACAGGGGGGGCGCTGGGGCCAACGTCCTGACTTTC,CASSVDRGGAGANVLTF
-,TRBJ1-2,-,12,TRBV28,TGTGCCAGCGAGGGGGAACTTTATGGCTACACCTTC,CASEGELYGYTF
-,TRBJ2-2,TRBD2,15,TRBV5-1,TGCGCCAGCAGCTTCTCTGCGGGGGGGATCGGGGAGCTGTTTTTT,CASSFSAGGIGELFF
-,TRBJ2-3,TRBD2,16,TRBV10-3,TGTGCCATCAGTGGGGGACTAGCGGGGAGGGCAGATACGCAGTATTTT,CAISGGLAGRADTQYF
once,TRBJ1-3,TRBD1,18,TRBV5-6,TGTGCCAGCAGCCCCTCGGACAGGGAAAATCTACCTGGAAACACCATATATTTT,CASSPSDRENLPGNTIYF
-,TRBJ2-7,TRBD1,14,TRBV6-1,TGTGCCAGCAGTGAATTCCCGGGACAGTACGAGCAGTACTTC,CASSEFPGQYEQYF
-,TRBJ2-1,-,14,TRBV5-1,TGCGCCAGCAGCTGGAGCGGTCGAGACAATGAGCAGTTCTTC,CASSWSGRDNEQFF
-,TRBJ2-7,-,15,TRBV11-2,TGTGCCAGCAGCTTAAGGGCAGGGAAAGGGTACGAGCAGTACTTC,CASSLRAGKGYEQYF
-,TRBJ2-7,-,13,TRBV3-1/TRBV3-2,TGTGCCAGCAGCCAAGAACGTTCGGGAAAGCAGTACTTC,CASSQERSGKQYF
-,TRBJ1-5,-,13,TRBV6-1,TGTGCCAGCAGTGATTTGGGAGTTCAGCCCCAGCATTTT,CASSDLGVQPQHF
-,TRBJ2-7,TRBD1,15,TRBV4-1,TGCGCCAGCAGCCTCCGGGACAGGGGGCGCGGCGAGCAGTACTTC,CASSLRDRGRGEQYF
-,TRBJ1-5,-,12,TRBV19,TGTGCCAGTAGGGTTGGCAGTCAGCCCCAGCATTTT,CASRVGSQPQHF
-,TRBJ1-4,-,14,TRBV2,TGTGCCAGCACCGGGGGAGGAAATAATGAAAAACTGTTTTTT,CASTGGGNNEKLFF
few,TRBJ1-4,TRBD1,17,TRBV19,TGTGCCAGTAGTATAGGAGGGACAGGGACAACTAATGAAAAACTGTTTTTT,CASSIGGTGTTNEKLFF
-,TRBJ2-7,-,13,TRBV11-3,TGTGCCAGCAGCTTAGATACACCCTACGAGCAGTACTTC,CASSLDTPYEQYF
-,TRBJ2-5,TRBD1,15,TRBV9,TGTGCCAGCAGCGGGGGACAGGGAGCCCAAGAGACCCAGTACTTC,CASSGGQGAQETQYF
-,TRBJ1-4,-,14,TRBV6-5,TGTGCCAGCAGGAAACAGGGAGGGGGTGAAAAACTGTTTTTT,CASRKQGGGEKLFF
-,TRBJ2-7,-,13,TRBV24-1,TGTGCCACCCAAAAGGAGGGTGGGAACGAGCAGTACTTC,CATQKEGGNEQYF
-,TRBJ1-2,TRBD1,15,TRBV5-5,TGTGCCAGCAGCTCGTCCGGGACAGGGAACTATGGCTACACCTTC,CASSSSGTGNYGYTF
-,TRBJ1-1,-,15,TRBV5-1,TGCGCCAGCAGCCCATGGGGGGGGCTGAACACTGAAGCTTTCTTT,CASSPWGGLNTEAFF
-,TRBJ1-2,TRBD1,13,TRBV6-4,TGTGCCAGCAGTGCTGGACAGGGCTATGGCTACACCTTC,CASSAGQGYGYTF
-,TRBJ1-2,TRBD1,15,TRBV18,TGTGCCAGCTCACCCAACCTTGGACAGGGAACTGGCTACACCTTC,CASSPNLGQGTGYTF
-,TRBJ2-1,-,16,TRBV24-1,TGTGCCACCAGTCCCCTAGGCGGCAGCTCCTACAATGAGCAGTTCTTC,CATSPLGGSSYNEQFF
once,TRBJ2-3,TRBD2,13,TRBV14,TGTGCCAGCGCTAGCGGGGGCACAGATACGCAGTATTTT,CASASGGTDTQYF
-,TRBJ1-1,-,15,TRBV10-3,TGTGCCATCAGTGATCGAGTCACCGGGAACACTGAAGCTTTCTTT,CAISDRVTGNTEAFF
-,TRBJ2-1,TRBD2,14,TRBV3-1/TRBV3-2,TGTGCCAGCAGCCTCCTAGCGGGGGGGGGTGAGCAGTTCTTC,CASSLLAGGGEQFF
-,TRBJ2-7,TRBD2,18,TRBV19,TGTGCCAGTAGTATATCGGCTAGCGGGGGGGCCAGTTCCTACGAGCAGTACTTC,CASSISASGGASSYEQYF
-,TRBJ2-5,TRBD2,16,TRBV9,TGTGCCAGCAGCGTAGCTCCAGCGGGGGGGCTAGAGACCCAGTACTTC,CASSVAPAGGLETQYF